The T cell receptor beta chain described here comes from a study of blood T cell repertoires in COVID-19. Overall study context: T cells, B-cell-depleted T cells, or PBMCs supplied cDNA or gDNA.

V was clipped by 2 bases and J by 4 bases, with 17 bases between them. This CDR3 is 16 amino acids long. CDR1 is KGHSH, CDR2 LQKENI, per germline. Seattle's enrolled individuals joined amid active infection and were then monitored longitudinally. In the original analysis: For nucleated cells, counts were estimated from reference gene primer amplification. Using immunoSEQ multiplex PCR, the repertoire was profiled, and TCRdb retains in-frame clones only, with some absent. For V, J and clone size, that table is used; D and trimming come from the DNA. Of some 520,000 clones in the sample, 85% to 90% were seen once.

This sequence joins TRBV18 and TRBJ2-5; a weak D match, TRBD2 (5 bases). Specimen: peripheral blood. The TCR was taken from a man aged 18 to 35 with COVID-19, enrolled during active disease. The CDR3 coding sequence is TGTGCCAGCTCACCAATTGGGGTAGGGAGTGGAGAGACCCAGTACTTC. Protein: CASSPIGVGSGETQYF.